A selection of T cell receptor beta chains follows, all from one sample in a study of shared clonotypes between healthy human individuals. The protocol was immunoSEQ multiplex PCR, while the TCRdb copy is restricted to in-frame clones and leaves out a portion. The sample lists hundreds of thousands of clones, more than 70% occurring once. The sample was memory CD4+ T cells sorted from blood. These receptors were collected from a woman aged 25-40 years in good health. Each CDR3 is given without its conserved first and last residue. D genes are given only for firm matches.

CDR3,J,D,V
ASRDRDLTDTQY,TRBJ2-3,TRBD1,TRBV2
AIGEAKGTPGGAF,TRBJ1-1,.,TRBV28
ASSASPEETQY,TRBJ2-5,.,TRBV9
ASSQDRLAGGRGQQY,TRBJ2-7,TRBD2,TRBV4-2
ASSGQGERGYT,TRBJ1-2,TRBD1,TRBV6-1
ASSWGGLAKNIQY,TRBJ2-4,TRBD2,TRBV19
ASSQVPGSQETQY,TRBJ2-5,.,TRBV4-1
ASSFTGIDEKLF,TRBJ1-4,.,TRBV5-1
ASRSLAGGPYEQY,TRBJ2-7,TRBD2,TRBV2
ASSLSAAGSYNEQF,TRBJ2-1,TRBD2,TRBV28
ASSEAGGTQY,TRBJ2-5,TRBD1,TRBV10-2
ASSQRDRSSTSRFNYEQY,TRBJ2-7,.,TRBV23-1
ASSPGLAGVGTGELF,TRBJ2-2,TRBD2,TRBV4-1
ASKRTGGNQPQH,TRBJ1-5,TRBD1,TRBV27
ASSVTGESYEQY,TRBJ2-7,.,TRBV9
ASNNDVLGEQF,TRBJ2-1,.,TRBV19
ASSPTALGGYT,TRBJ1-2,.,TRBV7-2